This T cell receptor (beta chain) emerged from a study of T cell repertoires in cytomegalovirus infection. This clonotype was recorded many times. What it binds is not known. One entry per CDR3 protein, called by TCRdb with MiXCR from the reads. The sample yields about 310,000 distinct CDR3 sequences, 17% seen once. The CDR3 runs 17 residues. Germline V CDR1 and CDR2: MNHEY, SVGAGI. After removal of 1 base from V and 3 bases from J, the junction contained 6 bases not matched to a gene. Overall study findings and caveats: There were HLA-C-restricted CMV-specific TCR beta clonotypes dominating the ex vivo response.

Material: PBMCs. This TCR was recovered from a human donor in good health (CMV status not recorded). Some clones in this sample may be carry-over from other donors' samples. This chain joins TRBV6-5 and TRBJ1-6; 7 positions agree with TRBD1. CDR3 amino acids: CASSYFGQVYYNSPLHF. The DNA for the CDR3 is TGTGCCAGCAGTTACTTCGGACAGGTCTACTATAATTCACCCCTCCACTTT.